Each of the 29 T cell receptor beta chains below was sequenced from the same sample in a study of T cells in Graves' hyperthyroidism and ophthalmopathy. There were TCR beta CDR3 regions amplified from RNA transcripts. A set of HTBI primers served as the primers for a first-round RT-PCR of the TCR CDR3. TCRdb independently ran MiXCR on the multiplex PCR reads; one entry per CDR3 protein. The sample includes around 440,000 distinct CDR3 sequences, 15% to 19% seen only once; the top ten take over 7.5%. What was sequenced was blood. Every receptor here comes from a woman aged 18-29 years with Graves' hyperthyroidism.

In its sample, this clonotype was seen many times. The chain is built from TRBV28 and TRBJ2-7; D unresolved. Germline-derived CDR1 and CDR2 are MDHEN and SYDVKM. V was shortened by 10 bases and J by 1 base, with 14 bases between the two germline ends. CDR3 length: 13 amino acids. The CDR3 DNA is TGTGCCATTTCCTCGATCCAGTCCTACGAGCAGTACTTC. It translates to CAISSIQSYEQYF.

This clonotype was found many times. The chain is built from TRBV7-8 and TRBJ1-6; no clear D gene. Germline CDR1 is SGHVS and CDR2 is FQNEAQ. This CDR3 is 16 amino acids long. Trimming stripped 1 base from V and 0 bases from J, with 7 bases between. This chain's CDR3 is CASSLGSSSYNSPLHF. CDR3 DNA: TGTGCCAGCAGCTTAGGCTCGAGCTCCTATAATTCACCCCTCCACTTT.

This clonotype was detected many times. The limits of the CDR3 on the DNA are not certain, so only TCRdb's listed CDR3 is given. Here the CDR3 reads CASSSSDRVQETQYF. The rearrangement uses TRBV28 and TRBJ2-5; TRBD1 was called by the table and not checked on the DNA. CDR1 is MDHEN and CDR2 is SYDVKM in the germline V gene. The CDR3 comprises 15 residues, both ends counted.

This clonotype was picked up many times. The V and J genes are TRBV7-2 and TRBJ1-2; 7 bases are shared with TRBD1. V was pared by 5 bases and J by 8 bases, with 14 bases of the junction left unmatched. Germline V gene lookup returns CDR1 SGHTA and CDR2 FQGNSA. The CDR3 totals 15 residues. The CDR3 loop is CASSTRQVRGSGYTF. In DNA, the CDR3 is TGTGCCAGCAGCACCCGGCAGGTCAGGGGGAGCGGCTACACCTTC.

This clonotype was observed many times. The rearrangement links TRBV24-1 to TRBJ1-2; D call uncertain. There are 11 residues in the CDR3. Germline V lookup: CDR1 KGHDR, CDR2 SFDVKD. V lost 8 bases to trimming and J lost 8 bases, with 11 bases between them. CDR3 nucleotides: TGTGCCACCAACAGCGGGGTCGGCTACACCTTC. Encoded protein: CATNSGVGYTF.

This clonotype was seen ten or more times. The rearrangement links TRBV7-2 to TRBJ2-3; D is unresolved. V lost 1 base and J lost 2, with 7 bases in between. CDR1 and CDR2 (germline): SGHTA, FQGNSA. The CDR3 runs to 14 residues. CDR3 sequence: CASSLDPITDTQYF. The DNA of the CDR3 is TGTGCCAGCAGCTTAGACCCTATCACAGATACGCAGTATTTT.

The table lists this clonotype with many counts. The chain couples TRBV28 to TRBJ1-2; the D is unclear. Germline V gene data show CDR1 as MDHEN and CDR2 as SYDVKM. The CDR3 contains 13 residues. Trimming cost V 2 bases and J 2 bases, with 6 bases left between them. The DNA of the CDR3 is TGTGCCAGCAGTTTACTGGGCAACTATGGCTACACCTTC. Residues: CASSLLGNYGYTF.

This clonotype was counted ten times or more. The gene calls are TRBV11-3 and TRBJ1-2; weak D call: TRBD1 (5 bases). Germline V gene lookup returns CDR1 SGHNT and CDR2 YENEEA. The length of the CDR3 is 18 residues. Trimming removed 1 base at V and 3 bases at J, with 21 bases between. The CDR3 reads CASSLGDSPIGVDYGYTF. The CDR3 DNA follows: TGTGCCAGCAGCTTAGGTGACAGTCCAATAGGGGTCGACTATGGCTACACCTTC.

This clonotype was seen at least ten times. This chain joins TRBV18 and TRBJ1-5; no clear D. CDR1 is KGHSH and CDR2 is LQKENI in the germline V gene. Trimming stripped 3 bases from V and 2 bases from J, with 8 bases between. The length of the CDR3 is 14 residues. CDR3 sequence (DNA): TGTGCCAGCTCACCCCAGGAGGGCAATCAGCCCCAGCATTTT. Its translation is CASSPQEGNQPQHF.

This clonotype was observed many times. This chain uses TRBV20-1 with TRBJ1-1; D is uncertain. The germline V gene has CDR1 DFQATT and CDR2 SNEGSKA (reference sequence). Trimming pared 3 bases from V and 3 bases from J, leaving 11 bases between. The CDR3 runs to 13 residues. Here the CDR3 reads CSARVPSDTEAFF. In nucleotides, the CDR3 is TGCAGTGCTAGGGTTCCCTCGGACACTGAAGCTTTCTTT.

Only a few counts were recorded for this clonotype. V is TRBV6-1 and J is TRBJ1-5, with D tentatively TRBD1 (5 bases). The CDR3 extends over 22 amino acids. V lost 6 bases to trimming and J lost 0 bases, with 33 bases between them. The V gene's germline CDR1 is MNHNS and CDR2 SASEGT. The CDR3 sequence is CASRGAVRGTLRGVFSNQPQHF. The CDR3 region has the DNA TGTGCCAGCAGAGGGGCAGTTCGTGGGACTCTACGGGGGGTGTTTAGCAATCAGCCCCAGCATTTT.

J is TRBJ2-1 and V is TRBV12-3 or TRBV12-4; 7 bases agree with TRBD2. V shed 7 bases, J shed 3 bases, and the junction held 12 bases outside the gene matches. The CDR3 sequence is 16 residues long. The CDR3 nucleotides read TGTGCCAGCAATTTTGGGGGGGGTCGGGGCTACAATGAGCAGTTCTTC. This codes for CASNFGGGRGYNEQFF.

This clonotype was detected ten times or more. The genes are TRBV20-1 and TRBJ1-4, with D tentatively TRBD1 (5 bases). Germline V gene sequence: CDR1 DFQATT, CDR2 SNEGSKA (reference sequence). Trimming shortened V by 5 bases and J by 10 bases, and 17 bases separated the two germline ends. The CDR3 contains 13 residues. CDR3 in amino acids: CSAQIGTEGKLFF. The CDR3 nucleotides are TGCAGTGCTCAGATAGGGACGGAAGGAAAACTGTTTTTT.

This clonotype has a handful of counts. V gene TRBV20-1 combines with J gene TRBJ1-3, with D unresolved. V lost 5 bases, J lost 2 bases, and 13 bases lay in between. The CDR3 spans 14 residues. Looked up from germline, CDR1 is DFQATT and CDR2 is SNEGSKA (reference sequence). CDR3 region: CSARTELAGNTIYF. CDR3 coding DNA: TGCAGTGCTCGTACAGAACTCGCTGGAAACACCATATATTTT.

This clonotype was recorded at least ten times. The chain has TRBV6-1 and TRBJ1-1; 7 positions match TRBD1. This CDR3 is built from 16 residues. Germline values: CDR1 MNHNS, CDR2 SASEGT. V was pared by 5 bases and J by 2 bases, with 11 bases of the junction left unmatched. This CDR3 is CASSHILGQVNTEAFF. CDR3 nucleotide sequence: TGTGCCAGCAGTCACATCCTCGGACAGGTAAACACTGAAGCTTTCTTT.

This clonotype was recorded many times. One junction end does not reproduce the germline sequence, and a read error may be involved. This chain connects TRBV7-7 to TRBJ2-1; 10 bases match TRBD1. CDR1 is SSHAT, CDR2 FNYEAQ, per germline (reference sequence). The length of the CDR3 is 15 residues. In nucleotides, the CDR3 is TGTGCTAGCAGCTTAGGACAGGGGGTAGGCAATGAGCAGTTCTTC. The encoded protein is CASSLGQGVGNEQFF.

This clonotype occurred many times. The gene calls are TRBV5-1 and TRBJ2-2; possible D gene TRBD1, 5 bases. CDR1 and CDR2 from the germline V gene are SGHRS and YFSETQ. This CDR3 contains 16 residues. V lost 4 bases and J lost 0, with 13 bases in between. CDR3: CASSPSTGSNTGELFF. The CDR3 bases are TGCGCCAGCAGCCCAAGCACAGGTTCGAACACCGGGGAGCTGTTTTTT. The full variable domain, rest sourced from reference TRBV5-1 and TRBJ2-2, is KAGVTQTPRYLIKTRGQQVTLSCSPISGHRSVSWYQQTPGQGLQFLFEYFSETQRNKGNFPGRFSGRQFSNSRSEMNVSTLELGDSALYLCASSPSTGSNTGELFFGEGSRLTVL.

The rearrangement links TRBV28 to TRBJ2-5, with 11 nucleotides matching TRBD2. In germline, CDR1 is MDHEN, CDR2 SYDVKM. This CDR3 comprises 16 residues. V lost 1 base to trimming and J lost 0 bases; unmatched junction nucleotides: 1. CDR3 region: CASSLSSGGYQETQYF. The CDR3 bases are TGTGCCAGCAGTTTATCTAGCGGGGGGTACCAAGAGACCCAGTACTTC.

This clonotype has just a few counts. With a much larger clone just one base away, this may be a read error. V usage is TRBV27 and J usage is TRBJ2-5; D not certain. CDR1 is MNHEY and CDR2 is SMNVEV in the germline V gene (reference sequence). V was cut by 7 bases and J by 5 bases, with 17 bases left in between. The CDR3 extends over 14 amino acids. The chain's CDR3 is CASNPNALRETQYF. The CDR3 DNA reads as TGTGCCAGCAACCCGAACGCCCTTCGGGAGACCCAGTACTTC.

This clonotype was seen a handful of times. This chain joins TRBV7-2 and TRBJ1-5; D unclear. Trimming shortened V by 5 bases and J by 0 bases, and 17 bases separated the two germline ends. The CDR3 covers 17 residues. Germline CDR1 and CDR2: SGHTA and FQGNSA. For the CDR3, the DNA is TGTGCCAGCAGCCCAAGGAACAGCCAATATAGCAATCAGCCCCAGCATTTT. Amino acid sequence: CASSPRNSQYSNQPQHF. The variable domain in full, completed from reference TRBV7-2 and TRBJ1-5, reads GAGVSQSPSNKVTEKGKDVELRCDPISGHTALYWYRQSLGQGLEFLIYFQGNSAPDKSGLPSDRFSAERTGGSVSTLTIQRTQQEDSAVYLCASSPRNSQYSNQPQHFGDGTRLSIL.

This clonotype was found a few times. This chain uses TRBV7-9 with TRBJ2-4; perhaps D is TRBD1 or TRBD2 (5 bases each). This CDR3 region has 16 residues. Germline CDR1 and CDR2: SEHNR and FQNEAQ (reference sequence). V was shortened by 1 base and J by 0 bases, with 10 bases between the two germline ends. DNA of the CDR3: TGTGCCAGCAGCTTAGGGCTTGGGACAGCCAAAAACATTCAGTACTTC. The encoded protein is CASSLGLGTAKNIQYF.

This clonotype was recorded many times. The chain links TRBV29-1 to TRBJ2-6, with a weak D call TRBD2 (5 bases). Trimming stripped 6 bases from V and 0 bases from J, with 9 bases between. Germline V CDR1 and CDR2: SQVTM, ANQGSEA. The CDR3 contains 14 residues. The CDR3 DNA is TGCAGCGTCACAGCGGCCTCTGGGGCCAACGTCCTGACTTTC. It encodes CSVTAASGANVLTF.

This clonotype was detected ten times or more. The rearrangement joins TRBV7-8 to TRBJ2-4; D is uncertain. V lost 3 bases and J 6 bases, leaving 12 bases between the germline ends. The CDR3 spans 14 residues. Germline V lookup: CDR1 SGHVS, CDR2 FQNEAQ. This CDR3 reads CASSLRWDGNIQYF. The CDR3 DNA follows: TGTGCCAGCAGCTTGCGGTGGGATGGAAACATTCAGTACTTC.

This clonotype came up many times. The CDR3 DNA is TGTGCCAGCAGTGTCAATTCACCCCTCCACTTT. Translating it yields CASSVNSPLHF. This rearrangement joins TRBV2 to TRBJ1-6, with D unresolved. The germline V gene has CDR1 SNHLY and CDR2 FYNNEI. Trimming stripped 4 bases from V and 7 bases from J, with 2 bases between. CDR3 length equals 11 residues.

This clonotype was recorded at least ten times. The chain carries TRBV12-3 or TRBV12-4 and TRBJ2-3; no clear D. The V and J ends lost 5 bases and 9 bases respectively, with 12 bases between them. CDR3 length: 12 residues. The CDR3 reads CASSPLSFTQYF. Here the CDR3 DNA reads TGTGCCAGCAGTCCACTATCGTTCACGCAGTATTTT.

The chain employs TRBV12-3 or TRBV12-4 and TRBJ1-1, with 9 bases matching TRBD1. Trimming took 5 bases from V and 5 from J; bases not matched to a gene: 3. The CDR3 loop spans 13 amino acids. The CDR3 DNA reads TGTGCCAGCAGTGGAGGACAGGGGACTGAAGCTTTCTTT. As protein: CASSGGQGTEAFF.

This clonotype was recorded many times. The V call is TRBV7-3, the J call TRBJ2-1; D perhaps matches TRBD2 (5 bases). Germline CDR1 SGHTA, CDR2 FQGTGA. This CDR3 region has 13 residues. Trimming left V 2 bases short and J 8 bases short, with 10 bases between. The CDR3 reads CASSLSGIDEQFF. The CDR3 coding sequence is TGTGCCAGCAGCTTATCCGGGATTGATGAGCAGTTCTTC.

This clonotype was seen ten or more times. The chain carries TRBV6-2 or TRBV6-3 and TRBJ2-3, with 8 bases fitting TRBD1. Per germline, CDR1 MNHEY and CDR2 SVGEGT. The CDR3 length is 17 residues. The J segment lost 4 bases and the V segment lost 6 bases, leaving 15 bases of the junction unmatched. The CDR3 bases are TGTGCCAGCAGCCGAGGACAGGGCGTCCCTTGGGCAGATACGCAGTATTTT. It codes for CASSRGQGVPWADTQYF.

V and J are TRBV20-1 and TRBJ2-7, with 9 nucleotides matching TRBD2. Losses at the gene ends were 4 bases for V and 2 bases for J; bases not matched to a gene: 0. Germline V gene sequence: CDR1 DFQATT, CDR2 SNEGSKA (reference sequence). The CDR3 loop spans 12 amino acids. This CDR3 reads CSAKRGAYEQYF. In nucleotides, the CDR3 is TGCAGTGCTAAGCGGGGGGCCTACGAGCAGTACTTC.